The clone carrying this TCR beta chain was observed a single time. Sequenced by immunoSEQ multiplex PCR; TCRdb stores in-frame clones only, minus some. The table has roughly 74,000 clones, more than 85% seen once. The sample originates from a study of T cell changes during pregnancy in multiple sclerosis. V shed 4 bases, J shed 1 base, and the junction held 4 bases outside the gene matches. The CDR3 is 16 amino acids. From germline, CDR1 is LGHNA and CDR2 YSLEER. The material sequenced was peripheral blood, taken before pregnancy. The gene calls are TRBV4-3 and TRBJ2-5, with 12 bases that match TRBD2. This TCR was recovered from a female donor with multiple sclerosis, enrolled in a pregnancy study. The CDR3 DNA is TGCGCCAGCAGCCGAGGGACTAGCGGGTTCCAAGAGACCCAGTACTTC. This translates into CASSRGTSGFQETQYF.